A single sample is the source of the 7 T cell receptor beta chains below, sequenced in a study of cytomegalovirus exposure and HLA in healthy donors. Amplification used 60 Vbeta primers and 13 Jbeta primers. TCRdb keeps only in-frame clones here, not all; method: immunoSEQ multiplex PCR. The sample includes about 100,000 clones, 78% of them seen just once. What was sequenced was PBMCs. These receptors originate from a woman aged 60-70 years in good health and CMV-seronegative.

This sequence joins TRBV6-5 and TRBJ2-2; 8 bases are shared with TRBD1. V was clipped by 1 base and J by 4 bases; unmatched bases: 5. Per the germline V gene, CDR1 is MNHEY and CDR2 is SVGAGI. This CDR3 is 16 amino acids long. The CDR3 region has the DNA TGTGCCAGCAGTTACTGGGACAGGCCAAGCACCGGGGAGCTGTTTTTT. Amino acids: CASSYWDRPSTGELFF.

The chain carries TRBV5-5 and TRBJ1-1; no clear D gene. Germline loops: CDR1 SGHKS, CDR2 YYEKEE (reference sequence). V was clipped by 4 bases and J by 1 base, with 11 bases between them. The CDR3 runs to 14 residues. The CDR3 spells CASSIYAGNTEAFF. In DNA, the CDR3 is TGTGCCAGCAGCATTTACGCGGGGAACACTGAAGCTTTCTTT.

The chain carries TRBV5-4 and TRBJ2-2; 13 nucleotides match TRBD2. Germline loops: CDR1 SGHNT, CDR2 YYREEE (reference sequence). The CDR3 is 16 amino acids. V gave up 4 bases and J gave up 4 bases; unmatched junction bases: 4. This CDR3 reads CASSTGTSGVTGELFF. As DNA, the CDR3 is TGTGCCAGCAGCACAGGGACTAGCGGGGTCACCGGGGAGCTGTTTTTT.

This clone came up a few times. CDR3 bases: TGTGCCAGCACCCAGGCTACCTATGGCTACACCTTC. This translates into CASTQATYGYTF. The rearrangement joins TRBV2 to TRBJ1-2; D unresolved. Trimming cost V 7 bases and J 4 bases, with 10 bases left between them. Looked up from germline, CDR1 is SNHLY and CDR2 is FYNNEI. This CDR3 is built from 12 residues.

This clone was seen only a few times. J is TRBJ1-1 and V is TRBV29-1, with TRBD1 matching over 7 bases. The CDR3 consists of 14 residues. Germline CDR1 SQVTM, CDR2 ANQGSEA. V lost 6 bases, J lost 3 bases, and 10 bases stayed unmatched. CDR3 in DNA: TGCAGCGTCCTAAGGCAGGGGGAAGACACTGAAGCTTTCTTT. Its translation is CSVLRQGEDTEAFF.

This rearrangement joins TRBV11-2 to TRBJ1-1; D unclear. Germline V CDR1 and CDR2: SGHAT, FQNNGV. This CDR3 has 14 residues. V lost 7 bases to trimming and J lost 1 base, with 13 bases between them. CDR3 loop: CASKGREGNTEAFF. The CDR3 bases are TGTGCCAGCAAAGGCCGGGAAGGGAACACTGAAGCTTTCTTT.

The chain carries TRBV19 and TRBJ1-1, with no clear D. Trimming shortened V by 11 bases and J by 0 bases, and 10 bases separated the two germline ends. CDR1 LNHDA and CDR2 SQIVND come from the germline V gene (reference sequence). The CDR3 consists of 12 residues. This chain's CDR3 is CAVAGLNTEAFF. The CDR3 region has the DNA TGTGCCGTAGCGGGTCTGAACACTGAAGCTTTCTTT. The whole variable domain, remainder taken from reference TRBV19 and TRBJ1-1, is DGGITQSPKYLFRKEGQNVTLSCEQNLNHDAMYWYRQDPGQGLRLIYYSQIVNDFQKGDIAEGYSVSREKKESFPLTVTSAQKNPTAFYLCAVAGLNTEAFFGQGTRLTVV.